Listed below are T cell receptor beta chains from one sample, sequenced in a study of cytomegalovirus exposure and HLA in healthy donors. Some clones are missing from TCRdb's copy, which holds only in-frame ones; the method was immunoSEQ multiplex PCR. Among 100,000 to 150,000 clones, 65% to 85% were seen once, and the ten largest hold less than 2%. Sequencing was carried out using PBMCs. The receptors stem from a middle-aged woman in good health and CMV-seronegative. The CDR3 runs from the conserved cysteine through the conserved F or W. A D gene is named only where the DNA matches it firmly. Size tells how often a clone was seen (once, few, many) or the class of an expanded clone, and some rows leave it out.

v_call: TRBV7-9; d_call: TRBD1; j_call: TRBJ2-5; clone_size: NA; cdr3_nt: TGTGCCAGCAGCCTCGGGACAGGCCAAGAGACCCAGTACTTC; cdr3_aa: CASSLGTGQETQYF
v_call: TRBV27; d_call: NA; j_call: TRBJ2-5; clone_size: few; cdr3_nt: TGTGCCAGCAGTTTATTCGGACAGACCCAAGAGACCCAGTACTTC; cdr3_aa: CASSLFGQTQETQYF
v_call: TRBV28; d_call: NA; j_call: TRBJ2-7; clone_size: NA; cdr3_nt: TGTGCCAGCAGTACCCCAGGGGAAATATCCTACGAGCAGTACTTC; cdr3_aa: CASSTPGEISYEQYF
v_call: TRBV21-1; d_call: NA; j_call: TRBJ2-7; clone_size: NA; cdr3_nt: TGTGCCAGGGGACTAGCGGGAGGTTTCCCCTACGAGCAGTACTTC; cdr3_aa: CARGLAGGFPYEQYF
v_call: TRBV10-3; d_call: NA; j_call: TRBJ2-1; clone_size: few; cdr3_nt: TGTGCCATCAGTGACCCATCGACACAGGCCTCTTACAATGAGCAGTTCTTC; cdr3_aa: CAISDPSTQASYNEQFF
v_call: TRBV5-1; d_call: TRBD2; j_call: TRBJ2-5; clone_size: NA; cdr3_nt: TGCGCCAGCACAAGAATAGCGGGAAACGGGGAGACCCAGTACTTC; cdr3_aa: CASTRIAGNGETQYF
v_call: TRBV10-3; d_call: TRBD2; j_call: TRBJ2-3; clone_size: NA; cdr3_nt: TGTGCCATCAGCACGAGCGGGGGGCCAGGCACAGATACGCAGTATTTT; cdr3_aa: CAISTSGGPGTDTQYF
v_call: TRBV14; d_call: NA; j_call: TRBJ2-5; clone_size: NA; cdr3_nt: TGTGCCAGCAGCCAGGAGGGGACGGGAGAGCAGTACTTC; cdr3_aa: CASSQEGTGEQYF
v_call: TRBV25-1; d_call: TRBD1; j_call: TRBJ2-3; clone_size: NA; cdr3_nt: TGTGCCAGCACCGGGACAGGGAGCACAGATACGCAGTATTTT; cdr3_aa: CASTGTGSTDTQYF
v_call: TRBV18; d_call: TRBD1; j_call: TRBJ2-6; clone_size: NA; cdr3_nt: TGTGCCAGCTCATATACAGGGGGCCCGGGGGCCAACGTCCTGACTTTC; cdr3_aa: CASSYTGGPGANVLTF
v_call: TRBV2; d_call: NA; j_call: TRBJ1-2; clone_size: NA; cdr3_nt: TGTGCCAGCAGGAGTGACTTTCCTAACTATGGCTACACCTTC; cdr3_aa: CASRSDFPNYGYTF
v_call: TRBV28; d_call: TRBD2; j_call: TRBJ2-2; clone_size: NA; cdr3_nt: TGTGCCAGCAGTCCCCCGGGGCTAGCGGGAGGGGAGACCGGGGAGCTGTTTTTT; cdr3_aa: CASSPPGLAGGETGELFF
v_call: TRBV11-2; d_call: NA; j_call: TRBJ2-2; clone_size: NA; cdr3_nt: TGTGCCAGCCAGGGGACCGACACCGGGGAGCTGTTTTTT; cdr3_aa: CASQGTDTGELFF
v_call: TRBV30; d_call: TRBD1; j_call: TRBJ2-6; clone_size: once; cdr3_nt: TGTGCCTGGCAGGGGGCGGGTGGGGCCAACGGCCTGACTTTC; cdr3_aa: CAWQGAGGANGLTF
v_call: TRBV30; d_call: NA; j_call: TRBJ1-1; clone_size: NA; cdr3_nt: TGTGCCTGGAGTCTTACGGTGAACACTGAAGCTTTCTTT; cdr3_aa: CAWSLTVNTEAFF
v_call: TRBV6-5; d_call: TRBD1; j_call: TRBJ1-1; clone_size: NA; cdr3_nt: TGTGCCAGCAGCAACGGACAGGGGTGGAACACTGAAGCTTTCTTT; cdr3_aa: CASSNGQGWNTEAFF
v_call: TRBV6-5; d_call: TRBD2; j_call: TRBJ2-1; clone_size: NA; cdr3_nt: TGTGCCAGCCACTCGGGTCTAGCGGGAGTCAATGAGCAGTTCTTC; cdr3_aa: CASHSGLAGVNEQFF
v_call: TRBV6-1; d_call: NA; j_call: TRBJ1-1; clone_size: NA; cdr3_nt: TGTGCCAGCAGTGAAAACACCTTGAACACTGAAGCTTTCTTT; cdr3_aa: CASSENTLNTEAFF
v_call: TRBV7-6; d_call: NA; j_call: TRBJ2-7; clone_size: NA; cdr3_nt: TGTGCCAGCAGCTTATCTAGCGAGCAGTACTTC; cdr3_aa: CASSLSSEQYF
v_call: TRBV5-1; d_call: NA; j_call: TRBJ2-7; clone_size: NA; cdr3_nt: TGCGCCAGCAGCTTGGCCGGGATTACCTACGAGCAGTACTTC; cdr3_aa: CASSLAGITYEQYF
v_call: TRBV5-1; d_call: TRBD2; j_call: TRBJ2-3; clone_size: NA; cdr3_nt: TGCGCCAGCAACGTAGGACTAGCGGGGATCACAGATACGCAGTATTTT; cdr3_aa: CASNVGLAGITDTQYF
v_call: TRBV4-2; d_call: TRBD2; j_call: TRBJ2-3; clone_size: NA; cdr3_nt: TGTGCCAGCAGCCAAGTGTTCGGTCTAGCGGGCGGAGGTAGGCAAGATACGCAGTATTTT; cdr3_aa: CASSQVFGLAGGGRQDTQYF
v_call: TRBV6-4; d_call: NA; j_call: TRBJ2-5; clone_size: NA; cdr3_nt: TGTGCCAGCAGTGACTCGACAGGGACTGGGCGGGAGACCCAGTACTTC; cdr3_aa: CASSDSTGTGRETQYF
v_call: TRBV18; d_call: TRBD2; j_call: TRBJ2-5; clone_size: NA; cdr3_nt: TGTGCCAGCTCCGGGGGGAACCAAGAGACCCAGTACTTC; cdr3_aa: CASSGGNQETQYF
v_call: TRBV28; d_call: TRBD1; j_call: TRBJ1-2; clone_size: NA; cdr3_nt: TGTGCCAGCAGCTCTACAGGGGACTATGGCTACACCTTC; cdr3_aa: CASSSTGDYGYTF
v_call: TRBV10-3; d_call: TRBD2; j_call: TRBJ2-7; clone_size: NA; cdr3_nt: TGTGCCATCAGTAATCTAGCGGGGGGGATCGACGAGCAGTACTTC; cdr3_aa: CAISNLAGGIDEQYF
v_call: TRBV19; d_call: TRBD1; j_call: TRBJ2-2; clone_size: NA; cdr3_nt: TGTGCCAGTAGGCAGGGGGCCCCTACCGGGGAGCTGTTTTTT; cdr3_aa: CASRQGAPTGELFF
v_call: TRBV5-8; d_call: TRBD1; j_call: TRBJ1-2; clone_size: NA; cdr3_nt: TGTGCCAGCAGCTTGTGGCCTGGACAGGGAGACTATGGCTACACCTTC; cdr3_aa: CASSLWPGQGDYGYTF
v_call: TRBV28; d_call: TRBD1; j_call: TRBJ2-5; clone_size: NA; cdr3_nt: TGTGCCAGCAGTGCGACAGGGCTGCTGGAGACCCAGTACTTC; cdr3_aa: CASSATGLLETQYF
v_call: TRBV29-1; d_call: NA; j_call: TRBJ1-6; clone_size: NA; cdr3_nt: TGCAGCGTTGAACCCTCGAGCAACTATTCACCCCTCCACTTT; cdr3_aa: CSVEPSSNYSPLHF
v_call: TRBV5-8; d_call: TRBD1; j_call: TRBJ2-1; clone_size: NA; cdr3_nt: TGTGCCAGCAGCAAAGGACAGGTTTTTTGGGATGAGCAGTTCTTC; cdr3_aa: CASSKGQVFWDEQFF
v_call: TRBV19; d_call: TRBD1; j_call: TRBJ1-1; clone_size: few; cdr3_nt: TGTGCCAGTAGTATTTGGACAGGGGACACTGAAGCTTTCTTT; cdr3_aa: CASSIWTGDTEAFF
v_call: TRBV5-1; d_call: NA; j_call: TRBJ2-2; clone_size: NA; cdr3_nt: TGCGCCAGCAGCTTGTCTACCTCGAACACCGGGGAGCTGTTTTTT; cdr3_aa: CASSLSTSNTGELFF
v_call: TRBV5-1; d_call: NA; j_call: TRBJ2-7; clone_size: few; cdr3_nt: TGCGCCAGCAGCTTGGCCCCTAGCTACGAGCAGTACTTC; cdr3_aa: CASSLAPSYEQYF
v_call: TRBV6-5; d_call: TRBD1; j_call: TRBJ1-3; clone_size: NA; cdr3_nt: TGTGCCAGCAGTGACCGGACAGGGATGAACACCATATATTTT; cdr3_aa: CASSDRTGMNTIYF
v_call: TRBV7-9; d_call: TRBD1; j_call: TRBJ1-1; clone_size: NA; cdr3_nt: TGTGCCAGCAGCCTACAGGGGATGAACACTGAAGCTTTCTTT; cdr3_aa: CASSLQGMNTEAFF
v_call: TRBV27; d_call: TRBD1; j_call: TRBJ2-5; clone_size: NA; cdr3_nt: TGTGCCAGCAGTCCAGGGACAGGGGGGGTGGAGACCCAGTACTTC; cdr3_aa: CASSPGTGGVETQYF
v_call: TRBV5-5; d_call: NA; j_call: TRBJ2-5; clone_size: once; cdr3_nt: TGTGCCAGCAGCTTGGGGCGGGGGCAGGGGGCGAGGAAGGGAGAGACCCAGTACTTC; cdr3_aa: CASSLGRGQGARKGETQYF
v_call: TRBV30; d_call: NA; j_call: TRBJ2-2; clone_size: NA; cdr3_nt: TGTGCCTTACTCCGGGGGAAGAACACCGGGGAGCTGTTTTTT; cdr3_aa: CALLRGKNTGELFF
v_call: TRBV5-6; d_call: TRBD2; j_call: TRBJ2-3; clone_size: NA; cdr3_nt: TGTGCCAGCAGCTTGAGTCTAGCGGGGGGGAGAGATACGCAGTATTTT; cdr3_aa: CASSLSLAGGRDTQYF
v_call: TRBV18; d_call: TRBD1; j_call: TRBJ1-1; clone_size: NA; cdr3_nt: TGTGCCAGCGTGGACAGGGGGCGGAGTACTGAAGCTTTCTTT; cdr3_aa: CASVDRGRSTEAFF
v_call: TRBV28; d_call: NA; j_call: TRBJ1-2; clone_size: few; cdr3_nt: TGTGCCAGCAACCAACCGGGTTTGAACTATGGCTACACCTTC; cdr3_aa: CASNQPGLNYGYTF
v_call: TRBV7-2; d_call: TRBD2; j_call: TRBJ2-3; clone_size: NA; cdr3_nt: TGTGCCAGCAGCTACTTAGCGGGGGTGAGCACAGATACGCAGTATTTT; cdr3_aa: CASSYLAGVSTDTQYF
v_call: TRBV5-1; d_call: TRBD2; j_call: TRBJ2-3; clone_size: NA; cdr3_nt: TGCGCCAGCAGCTCTGGACTAGCGGGGGGGCACAGCACAGATACGCAGTATTTT; cdr3_aa: CASSSGLAGGHSTDTQYF
v_call: TRBV7-9; d_call: TRBD1; j_call: TRBJ2-2; clone_size: NA; cdr3_nt: TGTGCCAGCAGCTCGGAGACAGGGGGCCCCGGGGAGCTGTTTTTT; cdr3_aa: CASSSETGGPGELFF
v_call: TRBV6-4; d_call: TRBD2; j_call: TRBJ2-2; clone_size: NA; cdr3_nt: TGTGCCAGCAGTGAGCGGCTAGCGGGGAACACCGGGGAGCTGTTTTTT; cdr3_aa: CASSERLAGNTGELFF
v_call: TRBV5-1; d_call: NA; j_call: TRBJ2-1; clone_size: NA; cdr3_nt: TGCGCCAGCGGGGGACAAACTGGGGGTGAGCAGTTCTTC; cdr3_aa: CASGGQTGGEQFF
v_call: TRBV6-1; d_call: NA; j_call: TRBJ2-4; clone_size: NA; cdr3_nt: TGTGCCAGCAGTGAAACACTAGCCAAAAACAGTCAGTACTTC; cdr3_aa: CASSETLAKNSQYF
v_call: TRBV9; d_call: TRBD1; j_call: TRBJ1-1; clone_size: NA; cdr3_nt: TGTGCCAGCAGCGTAGAGACCCTACCGGGACAGGGAACTGAAGCTTTCTTT; cdr3_aa: CASSVETLPGQGTEAFF